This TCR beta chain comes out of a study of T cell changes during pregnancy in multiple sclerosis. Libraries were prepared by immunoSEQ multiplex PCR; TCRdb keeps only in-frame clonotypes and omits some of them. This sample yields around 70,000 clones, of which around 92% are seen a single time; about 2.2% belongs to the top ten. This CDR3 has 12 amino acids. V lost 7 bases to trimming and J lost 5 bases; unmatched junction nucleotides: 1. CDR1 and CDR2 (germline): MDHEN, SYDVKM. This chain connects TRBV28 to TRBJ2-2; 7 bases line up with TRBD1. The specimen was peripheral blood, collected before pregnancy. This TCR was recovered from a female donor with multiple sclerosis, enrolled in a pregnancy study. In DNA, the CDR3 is TGTGCCAGCAACAGGGGTACCGGGGAGCTGTTTTTT. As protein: CASNRGTGELFF.